These T cell receptor beta chains were read from a single sample in a study of blood T cell repertoires in COVID-19. Clones were read by immunoSEQ multiplex PCR, and TCRdb kept only the in-frame ones, dropping some. The profile shows 250,000 to 300,000 clones, 89% of them singletons. Sequenced: peripheral blood. The source is a woman in her thirties or forties who had recovered from COVID-19. The CDR3 runs from the conserved cysteine through the conserved F or W. The D gene is left open where the match is weak. Only part of the rows carry a size: once, few, many, or a class if the clone is expanded.

TRBD1,TRBV27,.,TRBJ1-1,TGTGCCAGCAGTGGGGGACAGCTTTTTGGGACTGAAGCTTTCTTT,CASSGGQLFGTEAFF
.,TRBV10-3,.,TRBJ1-3,TGTGCCATCACGCCAGGGCCCGGAAACACCATATATTTT,CAITPGPGNTIYF
TRBD1,TRBV6-5,.,TRBJ1-1,TGTGCCAGCAGGCTCCCAGGGGGGAACACTGAAGCTTTCTTT,CASRLPGGNTEAFF
TRBD2,TRBV3-1/TRBV3-2,.,TRBJ2-4,TGTGCCAGCAGCCAAGATAGGCGGGAGGTCATTCAGTACTTC,CASSQDRREVIQYF
.,TRBV19,.,TRBJ2-1,TGTGCCAGTAGTCCCCTAGCGAAAAGCTCCTACAATGAGCAGTTCTTC,CASSPLAKSSYNEQFF
TRBD1,TRBV9,.,TRBJ1-3,TGTGCCAGCACCACAGGGGACAGGGTGTTTGGAAACACCATATATTTT,CASTTGDRVFGNTIYF
.,TRBV12-3/TRBV12-4,.,TRBJ1-2,TGTGCCAGCAGTTTAGGGCAGAACTATGGCTACACCTTC,CASSLGQNYGYTF
.,TRBV2,.,TRBJ2-5,TGTGCCTGCGAGACACGGGAGACCCAGTACTTC,CACETRETQYF
TRBD1,TRBV20-1,.,TRBJ2-1,TGCAGTGCTAGTGAAGGGACAGGGGGGTACAATGAGCAGTTCTTC,CSASEGTGGYNEQFF
TRBD1,TRBV11-3,.,TRBJ2-7,TGTGCCAGCAGCGGAGAGGGGACAGCCGAGCAGTACTTC,CASSGEGTAEQYF
TRBD1,TRBV5-1,.,TRBJ2-5,TGCGCCAGCAGCTTGGCTGGGACAGGGGGCATGGGTCAAGGAGAGACCCAGTACTTC,CASSLAGTGGMGQGETQYF
.,TRBV19,few,TRBJ1-2,TGTGCCAGTAGCCCCGGGTTTGAAAATGGCTACACCTTC,CASSPGFENGYTF
TRBD1,TRBV28,.,TRBJ1-6,TGTGCCAGCACCCCGGGACAGTATAATTCACCCCTCCACTTT,CASTPGQYNSPLHF
TRBD2,TRBV4-1,.,TRBJ2-3,TGCGCCAGCAGCCAGGGGACTAGCGGCAACACAGATACGCAGTATTTT,CASSQGTSGNTDTQYF
TRBD1,TRBV2,.,TRBJ2-4,TGTGCCAGCAGTGACAAGACAGGGACCTTTAAAAACATTCAGTACTTC,CASSDKTGTFKNIQYF
.,TRBV4-1,.,TRBJ2-1,TGCGCCAGCAGCCAAGGGAGTGATTACAATGAGCAGTTCTTC,CASSQGSDYNEQFF
.,TRBV12-3/TRBV12-4,.,TRBJ1-1,TGTGCCAGCAGTTTCTCAGGGAACACTGAAGCTTTCTTT,CASSFSGNTEAFF
TRBD1,TRBV27,.,TRBJ2-2,TGTGCCAGCAGTTTATTACAGGGGAGCCGGGAGCTGTTTTTT,CASSLLQGSRELFF
.,TRBV5-4,.,TRBJ2-7,TGTGCCAGCAGCTTGGTAGGTAGGGGATACTCCTACGAGCAGTACTTC,CASSLVGRGYSYEQYF
.,TRBV15,.,TRBJ2-1,TGTGCCACCAGCAGAGAAGGACTATCTTACAATGAGCAGTTCTTC,CATSREGLSYNEQFF
.,TRBV4-1,.,TRBJ2-7,TGCGCCAGCAGCCAAGGGGCCAGGCCCTACGAGCAGTACTTC,CASSQGARPYEQYF
.,TRBV3-1/TRBV3-2,.,TRBJ1-5,TGTGCCAGCAGCCAAACCAGATATCAGCCCCAGCATTTT,CASSQTRYQPQHF
TRBD1,TRBV18,.,TRBJ2-6,TGTGCCAGCTCAGTACAGGGGGCGCAAGGGGCCAACGTCCTGACTTTC,CASSVQGAQGANVLTF
.,TRBV5-4,.,TRBJ2-1,TGTGCCAGCAGCCCAGGACTAGAGCAGTTCTTC,CASSPGLEQFF
TRBD1,TRBV9,.,TRBJ2-7,TGTGCCAGCAGCCTAAGGGACAGCGCGACCTACGAGCAGTACTTC,CASSLRDSATYEQYF
.,TRBV7-2,few,TRBJ1-2,TGTGCCAGCAGCTTATCCGGTGCGGGTCAAGATGGCTACACCTTC,CASSLSGAGQDGYTF
.,TRBV7-8,.,TRBJ2-3,TGTGCCAGCAGGGGGATCTGGGGGGGCACAGATACGCAGTATTTT,CASRGIWGGTDTQYF
TRBD2,TRBV24-1,.,TRBJ2-5,TGTGCCACCAGTGACCGACTAGCGGGAGGTGAGACCCAGTACTTC,CATSDRLAGGETQYF
.,TRBV29-1,.,TRBJ1-2,TGCAGCGTTGAAGCGCGAAGCAACTATGGCTACACCTTC,CSVEARSNYGYTF
TRBD1,TRBV11-2,.,TRBJ1-3,TGTGCCAGCAGCCCCGGACAGGCTGGTAACACCATATATTTT,CASSPGQAGNTIYF
TRBD2,TRBV28,.,TRBJ2-1,TGTGCCAGCAGTCCCACCGCACTAGCGGGAAATGAGCAGTTCTTC,CASSPTALAGNEQFF
.,TRBV30,once,TRBJ1-3,TGTGCCTGGGGGCTAGGACAGTTGAGCTCTGGAAACACCATATATTTT,CAWGLGQLSSGNTIYF
TRBD2,TRBV4-1,.,TRBJ2-2,TGCGCCAGCAGCCACCAGCGGGAAGCCGGGGAGCTGTTTTTT,CASSHQREAGELFF
TRBD1,TRBV2,.,TRBJ2-1,TGTGCCAGCAGTGTTGACAGGGGGGTTTACAATGAGCAGTTCTTC,CASSVDRGVYNEQFF
TRBD2,TRBV27,.,TRBJ2-7,TGTGCCAGCAGAAAGACTAGCAACTACGAGCAGTACTTC,CASRKTSNYEQYF
TRBD2,TRBV29-1,.,TRBJ2-1,TGCAGCGTTGGGGCTAGCGGGAGCTCCTACAATGAGCAGTTCTTC,CSVGASGSSYNEQFF
TRBD2,TRBV11-2,.,TRBJ2-3,TGTGCCAGCAGCCCCCCCCCGGGACTACAAAGAACAGATACGCAGTATTTT,CASSPPPGLQRTDTQYF
TRBD2,TRBV27,.,TRBJ2-3,TGTGCCAGCAGTCCTAGCGGGAGGGGAGATACGCAGTATTTT,CASSPSGRGDTQYF
TRBD1,TRBV2,.,TRBJ2-7,TGTGCCAGCAGTGGGATGGGGGACAGGCCTAGCTCCTACGAGCAGTACTTC,CASSGMGDRPSSYEQYF
TRBD1,TRBV10-3,.,TRBJ1-2,TGTGCCATCAGTGCGGACAGGGAGGGTGGCTACACCTTC,CAISADREGGYTF
.,TRBV6-2/TRBV6-3,.,TRBJ1-5,TGTGCCAGCAGTTACTCGGGGGCTGTAGGTCAGCCCCAGCATTTT,CASSYSGAVGQPQHF
.,TRBV4-2,.,TRBJ1-1,TGTGCCAGCAGCCAAGCAGGGAAACCTTACACTGAAGCTTTCTTT,CASSQAGKPYTEAFF
.,TRBV27,.,TRBJ1-1,TGTGCCAGCAGTAAGAAGACAGCCCCGTGGAGTGAAGCTTTCTTT,CASSKKTAPWSEAFF
TRBD2,TRBV5-1,.,TRBJ2-3,TGCGCCAGCAGCGACGGGACTAGCGAACACACAGATACGCAGTATTTT,CASSDGTSEHTDTQYF
.,TRBV20-1,.,TRBJ1-4,TGCAGTGCAAGGGGTGATGAAAAACTGTTTTTT,CSARGDEKLFF
.,TRBV7-2,.,TRBJ2-7,TGTGCCAGCAGCTTAGTGGCGGGCGGGATGGGGGAGCAGTACTTC,CASSLVAGGMGEQYF